This is a list of T cell receptor beta chains from one sample in a study of long-term antiretroviral therapy in people with HIV. Assay: immunoSEQ multiplex PCR; the TCRdb copy retains only in-frame clones and omits some. The sample carries some 28,000 clones, roughly 90% recorded once. The material sequenced was unsorted PBMCs, taken 0.5 years after starting antiretroviral therapy. The receptors derive from a woman aged 18-29 years with HIV. CDR3s include the opening cysteine and the closing phenylalanine or tryptophan. The order of the fields is J gene, D gene, V gene, clone size, CDR3 protein, CDR3 DNA. A D gene is named only where the DNA matches it firmly. Expanded clones are given a class, and other clones once, few, many or no size at all.

>TRBJ2-2|-|TRBV6-4|-
CASSRSGEAGELFF
TGTGCCAGCAGTCGGTCGGGAGAGGCCGGGGAGCTGTTTTTT
>TRBJ1-1|-|TRBV28|-
CASSLRERGNTEAFF
TGTGCCAGCAGTTTACGGGAGAGGGGAAACACTGAAGCTTTCTTT
>TRBJ2-1|TRBD2|TRBV5-4|-
CASSGTTSYNEQFF
TGTGCCAGCAGCGGGACTACCTCCTACAATGAGCAGTTCTTC
>TRBJ2-7|-|TRBV7-2|once
CASSLASLEQYF
TGTGCCAGCAGCTTAGCGAGTCTCGAGCAGTACTTC
>TRBJ2-7|-|TRBV13|-
CASSLADEQYF
TGTGCCAGCAGCTTAGCAGACGAGCAGTACTTC
>TRBJ2-7|-|TRBV7-2|-
CASSFGPYEQYF
TGTGCCAGCAGCTTCGGGCCCTACGAGCAGTACTTC
>TRBJ2-7|-|TRBV27|-
CASSLGWDRIYEQYF
TGTGCCAGCAGTTTAGGGTGGGACCGAATCTACGAGCAGTACTTC
>TRBJ2-1|TRBD2|TRBV9|-
CASSEKGLAGYNEQFF
TGTGCCAGCAGCGAAAAGGGACTAGCGGGTTACAATGAGCAGTTCTTC
>TRBJ2-6|-|TRBV9|-
CASSKSGANVLTF
TGTGCCAGCAGCAAGTCTGGGGCCAACGTCCTGACTTTC
>TRBJ2-5|TRBD2|TRBV7-2|once
CASSHPGLAGIRETQYF
TGTGCCAGCAGTCACCCGGGACTAGCGGGCATCCGGGAGACCCAGTACTTC
>TRBJ1-4|TRBD1|TRBV2|-
CASSRDRASEKLFF
TGTGCCAGCTCCCGGGACAGGGCGTCAGAAAAACTGTTTTTT
>TRBJ2-7|-|TRBV7-2|-
CASSWGGGGYEQYF
TGTGCCAGCAGCTGGGGAGGGGGGGGGTACGAGCAGTACTTC
>TRBJ2-1|TRBD2|TRBV7-9|-
CASSAVGLASYNEQFF
TGTGCCAGCAGCGCAGTCGGACTAGCGTCTTACAATGAGCAGTTCTTC
>TRBJ2-1|-|TRBV28|-
CASSLTHSDNEQFF
TGTGCCAGCAGTTTAACACACTCTGACAATGAGCAGTTCTTC
>TRBJ2-3|TRBD2|TRBV4-3|-
CASSQGLARPDTQYF
TGCGCCAGCAGCCAAGGACTAGCGAGGCCAGATACGCAGTATTTT
>TRBJ1-1|TRBD1|TRBV6-1|once
CASTQQGQNTEAFF
TGTGCCAGCACCCAACAGGGGCAGAACACTGAAGCTTTCTTT
>TRBJ2-3|TRBD2|TRBV7-2|-
CASSLVSSTSGRTDTQYF
TGTGCCAGCAGCTTAGTATCCTCGACTAGCGGGAGGACAGATACGCAGTATTTT
>TRBJ1-2|-|TRBV5-5|-
CASSLDWGDSNYGYTF
TGTGCCAGCAGCTTGGATTGGGGGGATTCTAACTATGGCTACACCTTC
>TRBJ1-3|-|TRBV19|once
CASSISGFYSGNTIYF
TGTGCCAGTAGTATCTCAGGATTCTACTCTGGAAACACCATATATTTT
>TRBJ2-7|TRBD2|TRBV9|-
CASSLGTSGTEQYF
TGTGCCAGCAGCCTCGGGACTAGCGGGACTGAGCAGTACTTC